In its sample, the clone carrying this T cell receptor beta chain was seen once. The source of the sample is a study of shared T cell receptors in the human thymus. Profiling relied on immunoSEQ multiplex PCR, and the TCRdb table lists in-frame clones only, not all of them. The table has more than 300,000 clones, approximately 95% seen once; the top ten hold about 0.02%. Sequenced input: thymocytes. This sequence was found in a human donor.

CDR3 region: CASSSQGEGSYEQYF. In nucleotides, the CDR3 is TGTGCCAGCAGTTCCCAGGGAGAGGGGTCCTACGAGCAGTACTTC. The chain has TRBV28 and TRBJ2-7; either TRBD1 or TRBD2 may fit D (5 bases each). V was shortened by 4 bases and J by 1 base, with 14 bases between the two germline ends. Germline V gene lookup returns CDR1 MDHEN and CDR2 SYDVKM. This CDR3 is built from 15 residues.